These 20 T cell receptor beta chains were all obtained from the same sample, sequenced in a study of T cell responses to AZD1222 COVID-19 vaccine. Data came from immunoSEQ multiplex PCR; TCRdb stores just in-frame clones and leaves some out. The data hold approximately 160,000 clones, with approximately 94% observed a single time. The material was peripheral blood, obtained 28 days after the second AZD1222 dose. The receptors come from an adult who received the AZD1222 COVID-19 vaccine.

The chain joins TRBV5-8 to TRBJ2-5; D is possibly TRBD2 (5 bases). The CDR3 covers 16 residues. The V gene's germline CDR1 is SGHTS and CDR2 YDEGEE. Deletions cut 1 base from V and 0 bases from J, with 13 bases between. CDR3 DNA sequence: TGTGCCAGCAGCTTGTTTGGACTTCTGTACCAAGAGACCCAGTACTTC. It yields the protein CASSLFGLLYQETQYF.

The rearrangement joins TRBV4-2 to TRBJ2-3; unclear D gene. The germline V and J ends were trimmed by 0 bases and 2 bases, with 15 bases remaining between them. This CDR3 is 17 amino acids long. The germline V gene encodes CDR1 LGHNA and CDR2 YNFKEQ. The CDR3 spells CASSQDGPQNPTDTQYF. In nucleotides, the CDR3 is TGTGCCAGCAGCCAAGATGGACCCCAAAACCCCACAGATACGCAGTATTTT.

This clone was counted once. The chain is built from TRBV12-5 and TRBJ2-3; D tentatively fits TRBD1 or TRBD2 (5 bases each). The CDR3 has 15 residues. The germline V gene has CDR1 LGHNT and CDR2 FRNRAP. The V gene lost 7 bases and the J gene lost 2 bases, with 16 bases spanning the gap. In DNA, the CDR3 is TGTGCTAGTGCTTTAGGTGGGGGAGCCACAGATACGCAGTATTTT. Protein product: CASALGGGATDTQYF.

This rearrangement joins TRBV25-1 to TRBJ2-7; 9 nucleotides agree with TRBD2. The germline gives CDR1 MGHDK, CDR2 SYGVNS. The junction had 11 bases not matched to a gene; V was cut back by 4 bases and J by 4 bases. The CDR3 contains 16 residues. The CDR3 sequence: CASSGGWSGRFYEQYF. The CDR3 DNA follows: TGTGCCAGCAGTGGTGGGTGGAGCGGGAGGTTTTACGAGCAGTACTTC.

The rearrangement joins TRBV9 to TRBJ2-2, with TRBD1 identical over 8 bases. CDR3 length: 18 residues. Trimming took 4 bases from V and 4 from J; bases not matched to a gene: 15. Germline assignment: CDR1 SGDLS and CDR2 YYNGEE. The CDR3 DNA follows: TGTGCCAGCAGCAAACAACAACCGACAGGGGTCGGCACCGGGGAGCTGTTTTTT. It yields the protein CASSKQQPTGVGTGELFF. The entire variable domain, with the rest obtained from reference TRBV9 and TRBJ2-2, is as follows: DSGVTQTPKHLITATGQRVTLRCSPRSGDLSVYWYQQSLDQGLQFLIQYYNGEERAKGNILERFSAQQFPDLHSELNLSSLELGDSALYFCASSKQQPTGVGTGELFFGEGSRLTVL.

This clone was recorded only once. V is TRBV30 and J is TRBJ1-5; D gene uncertain. This CDR3 contains 13 residues. V was shortened by 3 bases and J by 2 bases, with 8 bases between the two germline ends. The germline V gene has CDR1 GTSNPN and CDR2 SVGIG (reference sequence). This CDR3 reads CAWSSVGNQPQHF. In nucleotides, the CDR3 is TGTGCCTGGAGCTCGGTGGGCAATCAGCCCCAGCATTTT.

The V call is TRBV19, the J call TRBJ1-1, with unresolved D. Germline CDR1 LNHDA, CDR2 SQIVND (reference sequence). V dropped 3 bases and J dropped 4 bases, with 18 bases sitting between them. This CDR3 is 16 amino acids long. In DNA form, the CDR3 reads TGTGCCAGTAGTATGTTATCGGGCAGGTGGGGCACTGAAGCTTTCTTT. Encoded protein: CASSMLSGRWGTEAFF. Based on the CDR3 plus reference TRBV19 and TRBJ1-1, the full variable domain is DGGITQSPKYLFRKEGQNVTLSCEQNLNHDAMYWYRQDPGQGLRLIYYSQIVNDFQKGDIAEGYSVSREKKESFPLTVTSAQKNPTAFYLCASSMLSGRWGTEAFFGQGTRLTVV.

The rearrangement uses TRBV27 and TRBJ1-6, with TRBD1 matching 9 bases. With 3 bases clipped from V and 3 bases from J, the junction kept 3 bases outside the gene matches. Germline-derived CDR1 and CDR2 are MNHEY and SMNVEV (reference sequence). The CDR3 sequence is 16 residues long. The CDR3 DNA follows: TGTGCCAGCAGTTTTACAGGGGGCGGCTATAATTCACCCCTCCACTTT. Protein: CASSFTGGGYNSPLHF.

The CDR3 here is CAIRGTGVNTEAFF. The CDR3 nucleotides read TGTGCCATCAGGGGGACAGGAGTGAACACTGAAGCTTTCTTT. This chain connects TRBV10-3 to TRBJ1-1; 8 bases match TRBD1. The V gene end was trimmed by 6 bases and the J gene end by 0 bases; junction bases not matched to a gene: 3. This CDR3 region has 14 residues. The germline V gene has CDR1 ENHRY and CDR2 SYGVKD.

This rearrangement joins TRBV10-3 to TRBJ1-5, with D hard to call. Germline V gives CDR1 ENHRY, CDR2 SYGVKD. The V end was cut by 0 bases, the J end by 11 bases, with 14 bases between. CDR3 length equals 14 residues. This chain's CDR3 is CAISESLGYRTQHF. The CDR3 DNA is TGTGCCATCAGTGAGTCGCTTGGATATCGGACCCAGCATTTT.

The chain links TRBV19 to TRBJ1-1; 7 positions agree with TRBD1. Germline values: CDR1 LNHDA, CDR2 SQIVND (reference sequence). The V gene end was trimmed by 6 bases and the J gene end by 0 bases; junction bases not matched to a gene: 1. This CDR3 region has 13 residues. For the CDR3, the DNA is TGTGCCAGTAGGACAGGGATGAACACTGAAGCTTTCTTT. Its protein product is CASRTGMNTEAFF.

The genes are TRBV7-2 and TRBJ1-6; tentative D call: TRBD1 (6 bases). V gave up 1 base and J gave up 0 bases, with 7 bases separating them. The CDR3 totals 16 residues. CDR1 and CDR2 from the germline V gene are SGHTA and FQGNSA. CDR3 in DNA: TGTGCCAGCAGCTTAGTGGACAGCTCCTATAATTCACCCCTCCACTTT. As protein: CASSLVDSSYNSPLHF. The full variable domain, rest sourced from reference TRBV7-2 and TRBJ1-6, is GAGVSQSPSNKVTEKGKDVELRCDPISGHTALYWYRQSLGQGLEFLIYFQGNSAPDKSGLPSDRFSAERTGGSVSTLTIQRTQQEDSAVYLCASSLVDSSYNSPLHFGNGTRLTVT.

The chain links TRBV2 to TRBJ1-3, with D possibly matching TRBD1 (6 bases). Per the germline V gene, CDR1 is SNHLY and CDR2 is FYNNEI. The CDR3 length is 14 residues. V shed 6 bases and J shed 1 base, with 10 bases lying between them. The CDR3 reads CASSSTGSGNTIYF. As DNA, the CDR3 is TGTGCCAGCAGCTCGACAGGATCTGGAAACACCATATATTTT.

This chain connects TRBV5-4 to TRBJ2-5; TRBD2 aligns across 10 bases. CDR3 length: 15 residues. The germline CDR1 and CDR2 sequences are SGHNT and YYREEE (reference sequence). V dropped 4 bases and J dropped 5; count of bases not matched to a gene: 8. CDR3 coding DNA: TGTGCCAGCAGCGTCGGGACTAGCGATTTCGAGACCCAGTACTTC. Translating gives CASSVGTSDFETQYF.

The rearrangement joins TRBV18 to TRBJ2-7, with 7 bases aligning to TRBD2. J was trimmed by 3 bases and V by 3 bases; bases with no gene match: 11. The germline V gene has CDR1 KGHSH and CDR2 LQKENI. The CDR3 consists of 16 residues. The CDR3 loop is CASSPSGSTSGYEQYF. DNA for the CDR3: TGTGCCAGCTCACCTAGCGGGTCAACCAGTGGCTACGAGCAGTACTTC.

The CDR3 protein is CASSENRAGELFF. In nucleotides, the CDR3 is TGCGCCAGCAGTGAGAATCGGGCGGGGGAGCTGTTTTTT. The chain combines TRBV10-1 with TRBJ2-2; D not certain. This CDR3 contains 13 residues. The germline gives CDR1 WNHNN, CDR2 SYGVQD (reference sequence). V was shortened by 2 bases and J by 8 bases, with 9 bases between the two germline ends.

This sequence joins TRBV3-1 (or the pseudogene TRBV3-2) and TRBJ2-7; 7 positions match TRBD2. With V trimmed by 0 bases and J by 0 bases, 2 bases remained unmatched. The CDR3 has 15 residues. Germline assignment: CDR1 LGHDT and CDR2 YNNKEL (reference sequence). CDR3 sequence: CASSQESGISYEQYF. CDR3 sequence (DNA): TGTGCCAGCAGCCAAGAGAGCGGGATCTCCTACGAGCAGTACTTC.

V gene TRBV15 combines with J gene TRBJ2-1, with 7 nucleotides matching TRBD1. Germline assignment: CDR1 LNHNV and CDR2 YYDKDF (reference sequence). Unmatched junction bases numbered 5, after V lost 1 base and J lost 2 bases. The CDR3 is made up of 16 amino acids. Here the CDR3 reads CATSRGGQGAYNEQFF. In DNA form, the CDR3 reads TGTGCCACCAGCAGAGGGGGGCAGGGGGCCTACAATGAGCAGTTCTTC.

This chain links TRBV19 with TRBJ1-1; TRBD1 matches at 11 bases. Germline assignment: CDR1 LNHDA and CDR2 SQIVND (reference sequence). With 5 bases clipped from V and 4 bases from J, the junction kept 6 bases outside the gene matches. CDR3 length: 15 amino acids. CDR3 nucleotide sequence: TGTGCCAGTAGTCGAGCCGGGACAGGGGGCACTGAAGCTTTCTTT. Translating it yields CASSRAGTGGTEAFF.

This chain connects TRBV30 to TRBJ1-5; D uncertain. Trimming cost V 5 bases and J 2 bases, with 10 bases left between them. From germline, CDR1 is GTSNPN and CDR2 SVGIG (reference sequence). This CDR3 comprises 13 residues. CDR3 in amino acids: CAWGERGNQPQHF. In DNA form, the CDR3 reads TGTGCCTGGGGGGAAAGGGGCAATCAGCCCCAGCATTTT.